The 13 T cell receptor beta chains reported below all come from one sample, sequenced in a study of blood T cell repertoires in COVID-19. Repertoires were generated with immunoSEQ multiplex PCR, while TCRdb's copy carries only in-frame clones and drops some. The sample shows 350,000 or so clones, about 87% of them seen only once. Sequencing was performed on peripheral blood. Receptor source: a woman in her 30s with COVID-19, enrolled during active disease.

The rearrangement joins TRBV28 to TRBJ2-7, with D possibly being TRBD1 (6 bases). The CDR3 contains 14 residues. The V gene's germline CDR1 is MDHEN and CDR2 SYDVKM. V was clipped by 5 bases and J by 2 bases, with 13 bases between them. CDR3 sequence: CASSPTGYTYEQYV. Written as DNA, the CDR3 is TGTGCCAGCAGTCCCACAGGGTATACCTACGAGCAGTACGTC.

The CDR3 sequence is CASSEQEYTEAFF. CDR3 in DNA: TGTGCCAGCTCCGAACAGGAATACACTGAAGCTTTCTTT. The V gene is TRBV18, the J gene TRBJ1-1, with D tentatively TRBD1 (5 bases). Germline assignment: CDR1 KGHSH and CDR2 LQKENI. The CDR3 is 13 amino acids. Trimming stripped 6 bases from V and 3 bases from J, with 11 bases between.

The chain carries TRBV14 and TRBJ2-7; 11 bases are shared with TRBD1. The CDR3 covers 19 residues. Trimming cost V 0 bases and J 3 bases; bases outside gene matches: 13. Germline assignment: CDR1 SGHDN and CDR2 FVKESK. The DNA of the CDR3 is TGTGCCAGCAGCCAAGACGCTCTTGGACAGGGGGCAAAATTCTACGAGCAGTACGTC. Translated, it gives CASSQDALGQGAKFYEQYV.

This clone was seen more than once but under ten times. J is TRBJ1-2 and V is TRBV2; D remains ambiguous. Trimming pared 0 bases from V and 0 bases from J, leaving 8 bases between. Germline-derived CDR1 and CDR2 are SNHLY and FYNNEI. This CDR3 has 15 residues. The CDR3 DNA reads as TGTGCCAGCAGTGAAGCTCTGGCAGCTAACTATGGCTACACCTTC. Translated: CASSEALAANYGYTF.

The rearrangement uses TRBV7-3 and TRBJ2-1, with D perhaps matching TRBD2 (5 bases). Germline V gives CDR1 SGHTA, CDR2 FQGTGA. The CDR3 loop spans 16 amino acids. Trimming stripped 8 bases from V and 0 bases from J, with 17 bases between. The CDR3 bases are TGTGCCAGCGCGTTGCGGGCCGGCTCCTCCTACAATGAGCAGTTCTTC. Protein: CASALRAGSSYNEQFF.

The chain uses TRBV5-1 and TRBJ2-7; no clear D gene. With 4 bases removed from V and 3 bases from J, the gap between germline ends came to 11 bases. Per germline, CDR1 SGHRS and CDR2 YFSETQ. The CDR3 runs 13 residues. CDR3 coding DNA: TGCGCCAGCAGCGCGGATGTGGGCTACGAGCAGTACGTC. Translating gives CASSADVGYEQYV.

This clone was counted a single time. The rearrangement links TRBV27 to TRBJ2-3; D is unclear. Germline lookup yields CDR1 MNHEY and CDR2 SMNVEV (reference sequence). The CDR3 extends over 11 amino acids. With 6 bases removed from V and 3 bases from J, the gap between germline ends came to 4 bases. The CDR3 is CASRLTDTQYF. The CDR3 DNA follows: TGTGCCAGCAGACTAACAGATACGCAGTATTTT.

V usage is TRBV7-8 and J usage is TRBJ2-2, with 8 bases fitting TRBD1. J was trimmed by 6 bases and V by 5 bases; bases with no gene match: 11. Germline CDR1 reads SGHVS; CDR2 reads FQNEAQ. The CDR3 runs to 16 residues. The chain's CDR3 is CASSPRQGLLAGELFF. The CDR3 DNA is TGTGCCAGCAGCCCTAGACAGGGGTTATTGGCCGGGGAGCTGTTTTTT.

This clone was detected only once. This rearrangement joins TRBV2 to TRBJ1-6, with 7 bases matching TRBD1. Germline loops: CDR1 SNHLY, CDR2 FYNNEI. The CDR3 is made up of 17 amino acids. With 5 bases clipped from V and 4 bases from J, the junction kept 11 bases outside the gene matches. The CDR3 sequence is CASSKTGTVPYNSPLHF. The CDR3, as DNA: TGTGCCAGCAGTAAAACCGGGACAGTACCGTATAATTCACCCCTCCACTTT. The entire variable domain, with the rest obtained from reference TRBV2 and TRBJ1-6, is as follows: EPEVTQTPSHQVTQMGQEVILRCVPISNHLYFYWYRQILGQKVEFLVSFYNNEISEKSEIFDDQFSVERPDGSNFTLKIRSTKLEDSAMYFCASSKTGTVPYNSPLHFGNGTRLTVT.

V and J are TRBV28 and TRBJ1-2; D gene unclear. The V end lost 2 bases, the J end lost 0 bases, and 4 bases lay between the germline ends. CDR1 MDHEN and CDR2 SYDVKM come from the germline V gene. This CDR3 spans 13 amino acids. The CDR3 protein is CASSLTANYGYTF. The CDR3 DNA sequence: TGTGCCAGCAGTTTAACAGCTAACTATGGCTACACCTTC.

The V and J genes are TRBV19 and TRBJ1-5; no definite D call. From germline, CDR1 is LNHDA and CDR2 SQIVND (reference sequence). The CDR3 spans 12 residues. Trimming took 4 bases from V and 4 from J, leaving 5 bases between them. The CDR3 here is CASSTPNQPQHF. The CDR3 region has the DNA TGTGCCAGTAGTACCCCAAATCAGCCCCAGCATTTT.

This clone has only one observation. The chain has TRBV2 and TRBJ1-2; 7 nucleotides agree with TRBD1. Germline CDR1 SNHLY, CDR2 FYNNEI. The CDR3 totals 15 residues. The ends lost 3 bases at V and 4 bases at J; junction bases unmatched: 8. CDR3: CASSEVPQGPYGYTF. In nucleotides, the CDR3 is TGTGCCAGCAGTGAGGTCCCACAGGGGCCCTATGGCTACACCTTC. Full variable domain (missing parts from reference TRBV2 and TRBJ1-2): EPEVTQTPSHQVTQMGQEVILRCVPISNHLYFYWYRQILGQKVEFLVSFYNNEISEKSEIFDDQFSVERPDGSNFTLKIRSTKLEDSAMYFCASSEVPQGPYGYTFGSGTRLTVV.

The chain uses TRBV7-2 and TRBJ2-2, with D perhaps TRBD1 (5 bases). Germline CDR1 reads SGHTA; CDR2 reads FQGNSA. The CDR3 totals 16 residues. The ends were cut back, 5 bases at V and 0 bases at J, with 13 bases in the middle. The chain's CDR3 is CASSQVAGTNTGELFF. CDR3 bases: TGTGCCAGCAGCCAAGTGGCAGGGACGAACACCGGGGAGCTGTTTTTT. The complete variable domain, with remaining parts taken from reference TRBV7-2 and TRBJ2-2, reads GAGVSQSPSNKVTEKGKDVELRCDPISGHTALYWYRQSLGQGLEFLIYFQGNSAPDKSGLPSDRFSAERTGGSVSTLTIQRTQQEDSAVYLCASSQVAGTNTGELFFGEGSRLTVL.